This entry describes one T cell receptor beta chain. The antigen is not known. This record belongs to a study of cytomegalovirus exposure and HLA in healthy donors. Findings of the study overall: Most TCR sequences proved rare, with some public TCRs found in many donors. According to a later analysis, TCR clusters from the first cohort tended to co-occur in the 120 or so validation repertoires.

Germline V lookup: CDR1 SGHAT, CDR2 FQNNGV. CDR3 size: 13 residues. The V gene lost 1 base and the J gene lost 1 base, with 4 bases spanning the gap. Here immunoSEQ multiplex PCR was the method, and the copy in TCRdb shows in-frame clones only, minus some. Of 250,000 to 300,000 clones listed, roughly 90% were seen once; the top ten hold roughly 0.38%. Sequenced material: PBMCs. This TCR was recovered from a young woman in good health and CMV-seronegative. V usage is TRBV11-2 and J usage is TRBJ1-1; D gene ambiguous. The CDR3 DNA is TGTGCCAGCAGCTTAGGGGCGAACACTGAAGCTTTCTTT. Translating gives CASSLGANTEAFF. Together with reference TRBV11-2 and TRBJ1-1, the CDR3 gives the full variable domain: EAGVAQSPRYKIIEKRQSVAFWCNPISGHATLYWYQQILGQGPKLLIQFQNNGVVDDSQLPKDRFSAERLKGVDSTLKIQPAKLEDSAVYLCASSLGANTEAFFGQGTRLTVV.